The 14 T cell receptor beta chains in this list originate from one sample, sequenced in a study of early T cells in non-severe SARS-CoV-2 infection (dated by TCRdb to the early 2020s). Library preparation was by 5' RACE. Sequencing was performed on a NextSeq 500. Using fastp at Q25 and MiXCR, TCRdb reprocessed the public reads and kept productive beta chains. Here each entry gathers all rows of one CDR3 protein and keeps the most common genes and DNA. This sample has fewer than 55,000 distinct CDR3 sequences in its table, and over 8% of those were observed once. Clones ranked in the top ten supply around 4% of the sample. The specimen was whole blood. The source is an adult who was a healthcare worker with PCR-confirmed SARS-CoV-2 infection or an uninfected control (not recorded which).

This rearrangement joins TRBV27 to TRBJ1-2; 9 nucleotides agree with TRBD1. With V trimmed by 4 bases and J by 8 bases, 11 bases remained unmatched. CDR1 and CDR2 (germline): MNHEY, SMNVEV (reference sequence). The CDR3 extends over 15 amino acids. CDR3 in DNA: TGTGCCAGCAGTTACCACAGGGGGCCGAGCTACGGCTACACCTTC. As protein: CASSYHRGPSYGYTF.

The chain combines TRBV7-9 with TRBJ1-1; 10 bases are shared with TRBD1. Germline V gene sequence: CDR1 SEHNR, CDR2 FQNEAQ (reference sequence). After removal of 5 bases from V and 10 bases from J, the junction contained 7 bases not matched to a gene. This CDR3 region has 13 residues. CDR3 residues: CASSRGQGESAFF. The CDR3 DNA follows: TGTGCCAGCAGCCGAGGACAGGGGGAGTCAGCTTTCTTT. The variable domain in full, with the rest retrieved from reference TRBV7-9 and TRBJ1-1, is DTGVSQNPRHKITKRGQNVTFRCDPISEHNRLYWYRQTLGQGPEFLTYFQNEAQLEKSRLLSDRFSAERPKGSFSTLEIQRTEQGDSAMYLCASSRGQGESAFFGQGTRLTVV.

J is TRBJ2-3 and V is TRBV6-6, with 8 positions matching TRBD1. J was trimmed by 0 bases and V by 4 bases; bases with no gene match: 3. The length of the CDR3 is 15 residues. The germline CDR1 and CDR2 sequences are MNHNY and SVGAGI (reference sequence). The CDR3 spells CASSSTGDSTDTQYF. In DNA, the CDR3 is TGTGCCAGCAGTTCGACAGGGGATAGCACAGATACGCAGTATTTT.

There are many counts of this clonotype. The chain combines TRBV27 with TRBJ1-1; no clear D. Per germline, CDR1 MNHEY and CDR2 SMNVEV (reference sequence). The V end was cut by 4 bases, the J end by 8 bases, with 17 bases between. The CDR3 sequence is 14 residues long. CDR3 protein: CASSYKRGRSEAFF. The CDR3 region has the DNA TGTGCCAGCAGTTACAAACGCGGCCGATCCGAAGCTTTCTTT.

This clonotype was seen repeatedly, ten times or more. The V and J genes are TRBV5-6 and TRBJ1-1, with TRBD1 as a possible D gene (6 bases). Per germline, CDR1 SGHDT and CDR2 YYEEEE. The ends were cut back, 3 bases at V and 5 bases at J, with 17 bases in the middle. The CDR3 is made up of 15 amino acids. As DNA, the CDR3 is TGTGCCAGCAGCTCGCCGGGAGGGGGTTTAACTGAAGCTTTCTTT. It is translated as CASSSPGGGLTEAFF.

This clonotype was found a few times. The V and J genes are TRBV5-1 and TRBJ2-3; a possible D gene is TRBD2 (5 bases). This CDR3 has 16 amino acids. Germline CDR1 is SGHRS and CDR2 is YFSETQ. V shed 0 bases and J shed 0 bases, with 11 bases lying between them. CDR3 DNA sequence: TGCGCCAGCAGCTTGGAGGGAGTCCCTAGCACAGATACGCAGTATTTT. Encoded protein: CASSLEGVPSTDTQYF.

The chain has TRBV10-2 and TRBJ2-3, with D unclear. Trimming removed 6 bases from V and 2 bases from J, with 3 bases in between. CDR3 length equals 11 residues. CDR1 and CDR2 from the germline V gene are WSHSY and SAAADI. CDR3 coding DNA: TGCGCCAGCAGGAACACAGATACGCAGTATTTT. Its protein product is CASRNTDTQYF.

The V gene is TRBV29-1, the J gene TRBJ2-7; 8 nucleotides line up with TRBD2. J lost 5 bases, V lost 5 bases, and 5 bases had no gene match. The CDR3 has 12 residues. Per the germline V gene, CDR1 is SQVTM and CDR2 is ANQGSEA. Here the CDR3 DNA reads TGCAGCGTTTCCCCGACTAGCGACGAGCAGTACTTC. This encodes CSVSPTSDEQYF.

This clonotype was detected ten times or more. The chain couples TRBV11-3 to TRBJ2-3, with D unclear. The CDR3 has 14 residues. V shed 1 base and J shed 4 bases, with 9 bases lying between them. The germline CDR1 and CDR2 sequences are SGHNT and YENEEA. The CDR3 loop reads CASSLGDMADTQYF. For the CDR3, the DNA is TGTGCCAGCAGCTTAGGGGATATGGCAGATACGCAGTATTTT.

This clonotype was seen a few times. This sequence joins TRBV18 and TRBJ1-1; D might be TRBD1 (6 bases). Germline V gene data show CDR1 as KGHSH and CDR2 as LQKENI. There are 13 residues in the CDR3. V was shortened by 8 bases and J by 2 bases, with 12 bases between the two germline ends. For the CDR3, the DNA is TGTGCCAGCCAATCAGGGGCTAACACTGAAGCTTTCTTT. Translation: CASQSGANTEAFF. The whole variable domain, remainder taken from reference TRBV18 and TRBJ1-1, is NAGVMQNPRHLVRRRGQEARLRCSPMKGHSHVYWYRQLPEEGLKFMVYLQKENIIDESGMPKERFSAEFPKEGPSILRIQQVVRGDSAAYFCASQSGANTEAFFGQGTRLTVV.

This clonotype was seen repeatedly, ten times or more. The J gene is TRBJ1-6, the V gene TRBV6-5; 7 bases are a match to TRBD1. The CDR3 spans 13 residues. V was clipped by 0 bases and J by 13 bases; unmatched bases: 3. The germline V gene encodes CDR1 MNHEY and CDR2 SVGAGI. DNA for the CDR3: TGTGCCAGCAGTTACTCCGACAGGGAGCCCCTCCACTTT. Translated, it gives CASSYSDREPLHF.

This clonotype came up many times. This chain connects TRBV5-1 to TRBJ2-1; 9 bases fit TRBD1. The CDR3 spans 13 residues. After removal of 5 bases from V and 8 bases from J, the junction contained 5 bases not matched to a gene. The germline gives CDR1 SGHRS, CDR2 YFSETQ. The CDR3 DNA sequence: TGCGCCAGCAGTTTACAGGGGGCCGATGAGCAGTTCTTC. Its protein is CASSLQGADEQFF.

This clonotype was seen at least ten times. The V and J genes are TRBV7-3 and TRBJ2-2; D not resolved. With 2 bases removed from V and 0 bases from J, the gap between germline ends came to 7 bases. Per germline, CDR1 SGHTA and CDR2 FQGTGA. This CDR3 spans 15 amino acids. The CDR3 sequence is CASSLASANTGELFF. In nucleotides, the CDR3 is TGTGCCAGCAGCTTAGCCAGCGCGAACACCGGGGAGCTGTTTTTT.

This clonotype was recorded at least ten times. The rearrangement joins TRBV6-1 to TRBJ2-7, with no clear D. The V gene's germline CDR1 is MNHNS and CDR2 SASEGT. The CDR3 is made up of 15 amino acids. Trimming removed 7 bases at V and 5 bases at J, with 21 bases between. The CDR3 loop reads CASINFFPPGHEQYF. CDR3 coding DNA: TGTGCCAGCATAAACTTTTTTCCCCCGGGCCACGAGCAGTACTTC.